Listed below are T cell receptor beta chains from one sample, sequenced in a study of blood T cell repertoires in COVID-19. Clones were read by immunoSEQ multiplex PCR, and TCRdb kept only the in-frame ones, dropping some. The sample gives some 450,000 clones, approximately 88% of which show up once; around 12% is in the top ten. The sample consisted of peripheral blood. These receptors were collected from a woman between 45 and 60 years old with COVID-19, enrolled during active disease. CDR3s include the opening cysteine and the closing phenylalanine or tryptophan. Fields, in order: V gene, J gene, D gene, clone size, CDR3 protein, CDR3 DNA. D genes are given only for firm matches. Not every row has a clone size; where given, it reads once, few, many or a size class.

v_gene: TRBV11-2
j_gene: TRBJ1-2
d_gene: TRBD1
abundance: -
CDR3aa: CASSQDRGRDGYTF
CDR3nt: TGTGCCAGCAGCCAGGACAGGGGCAGAGATGGCTACACCTTC

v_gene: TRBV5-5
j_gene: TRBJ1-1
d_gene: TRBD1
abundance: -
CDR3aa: CASRPPAGQMNTEAFF
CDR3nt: TGTGCCAGCAGACCTCCCGCGGGACAGATGAACACTGAAGCTTTCTTT

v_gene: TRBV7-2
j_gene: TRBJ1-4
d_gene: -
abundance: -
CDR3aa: CASSPDIGTNEKLFF
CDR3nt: TGTGCCAGCAGCCCAGACATCGGAACTAATGAAAAACTGTTTTTT

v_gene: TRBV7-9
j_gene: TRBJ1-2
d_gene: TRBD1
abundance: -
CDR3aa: CASSPRGGPPLYGYTF
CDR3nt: TGTGCCAGCAGCCCGAGAGGGGGCCCTCCCCTCTATGGCTACACCTTC

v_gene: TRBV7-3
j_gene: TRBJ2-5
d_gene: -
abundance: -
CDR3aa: CASSLAGQGTQYF
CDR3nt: TGTGCCAGCAGCTTAGCGGGGCAGGGGACCCAGTACTTC

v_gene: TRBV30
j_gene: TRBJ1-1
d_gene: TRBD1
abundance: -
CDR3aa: CAWSVPMTGGGTEAFF
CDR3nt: TGTGCCTGGAGTGTACCAATGACAGGGGGAGGAACTGAAGCTTTCTTT

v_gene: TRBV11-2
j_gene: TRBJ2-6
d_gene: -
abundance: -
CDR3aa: CASSLVGQLSSGANVLTF
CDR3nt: TGTGCCAGCAGCTTAGTCGGACAGCTTAGCTCTGGGGCCAACGTCCTGACTTTC

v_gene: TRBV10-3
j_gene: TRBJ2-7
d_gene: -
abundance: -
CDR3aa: CARTTSYEQYF
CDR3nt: TGTGCCAGGACTACCTCCTACGAGCAGTACTTC

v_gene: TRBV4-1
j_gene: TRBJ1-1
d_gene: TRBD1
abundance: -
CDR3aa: CASSLPRAILRGLNTEAFF
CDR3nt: TGCGCCAGCAGCCTTCCTCGGGCTATCCTCAGGGGGCTGAACACTGAAGCTTTCTTT

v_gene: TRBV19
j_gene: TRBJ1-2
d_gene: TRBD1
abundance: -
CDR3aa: CASSISRDRGTYGYTF
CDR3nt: TGTGCCAGTAGTATAAGCCGGGACAGGGGCACCTATGGCTACACCTTC

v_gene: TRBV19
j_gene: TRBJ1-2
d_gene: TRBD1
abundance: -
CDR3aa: CASSTTERTGYGYTF
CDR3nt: TGTGCCAGTAGTACCACCGAAAGGACAGGGTATGGCTACACCTTC

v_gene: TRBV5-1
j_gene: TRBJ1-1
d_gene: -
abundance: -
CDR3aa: CASSSHGTSEAFF
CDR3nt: TGCGCCAGCAGCTCTCACGGGACAAGTGAAGCTTTCTTT

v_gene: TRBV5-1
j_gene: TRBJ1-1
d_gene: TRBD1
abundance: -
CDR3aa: CASSFGQGEAFF
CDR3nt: TGCGCCAGCAGCTTCGGACAGGGTGAAGCTTTCTTT

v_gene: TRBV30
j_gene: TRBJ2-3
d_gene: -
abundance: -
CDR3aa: CACTPGGHGTDTQYF
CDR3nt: TGTGCCTGCACCCCAGGGGGGCACGGCACAGATACGCAGTATTTT

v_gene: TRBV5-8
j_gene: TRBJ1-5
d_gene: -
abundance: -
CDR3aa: CASSLGQLSNQPQHF
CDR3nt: TGTGCCAGCAGCTTGGGACAGCTTAGCAATCAGCCCCAGCATTTT

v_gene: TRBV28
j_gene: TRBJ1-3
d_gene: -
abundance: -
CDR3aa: CASSTGDTIYF
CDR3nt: TGTGCCAGCAGCACGGGAGACACCATATATTTT

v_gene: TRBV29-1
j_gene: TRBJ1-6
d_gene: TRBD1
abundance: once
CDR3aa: CSVGTGEVNSPLHF
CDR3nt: TGCAGCGTTGGAACAGGGGAGGTAAATTCACCCCTCCACTTT

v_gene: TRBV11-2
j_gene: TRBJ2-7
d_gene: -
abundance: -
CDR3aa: CASSFTPTTSEQYF
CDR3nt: TGTGCCAGCAGCTTCACCCCCACTACTAGCGAGCAGTACTTC

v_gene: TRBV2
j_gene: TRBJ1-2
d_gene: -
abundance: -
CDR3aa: CASTGVGRDGYGYTF
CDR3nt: TGTGCCAGCACCGGAGTGGGGAGGGACGGCTATGGCTACACCTTC

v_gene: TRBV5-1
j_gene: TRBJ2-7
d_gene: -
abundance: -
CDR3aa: CASSLNGGPAYEQYF
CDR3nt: TGCGCCAGCAGCTTGAACGGGGGACCAGCCTACGAGCAGTACTTC

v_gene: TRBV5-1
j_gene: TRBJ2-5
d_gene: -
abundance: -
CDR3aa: CASSLSRQEETQYF
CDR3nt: TGCGCCAGCAGCCTAAGTAGACAGGAAGAGACCCAGTACTTC

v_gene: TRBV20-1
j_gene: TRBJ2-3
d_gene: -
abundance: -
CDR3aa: CSARLTDTQYF
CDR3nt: TGCAGTGCTAGACTCACAGATACGCAGTATTTT

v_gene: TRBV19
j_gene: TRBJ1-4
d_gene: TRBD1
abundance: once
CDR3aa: CASSSRDRTNEKLFF
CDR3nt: TGTGCCAGTAGTTCCCGGGACAGAACTAATGAAAAACTGTTTTTT

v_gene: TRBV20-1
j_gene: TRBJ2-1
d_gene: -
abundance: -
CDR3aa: CSARVRNEQFF
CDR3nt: TGCAGTGCTAGAGTCCGGAATGAGCAGTTCTTC

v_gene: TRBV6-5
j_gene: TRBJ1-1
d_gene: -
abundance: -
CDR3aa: CASYPGAPSEAFF
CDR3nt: TGTGCCTCATATCCTGGGGCCCCATCTGAAGCTTTCTTT

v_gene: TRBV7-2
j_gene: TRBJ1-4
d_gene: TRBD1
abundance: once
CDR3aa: CASSLAPGGWEKLFF
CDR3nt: TGTGCCAGCAGCTTAGCGCCAGGGGGTTGGGAAAAACTGTTTTTT

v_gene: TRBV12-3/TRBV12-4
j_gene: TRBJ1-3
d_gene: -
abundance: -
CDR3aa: CASSSGDGNTIYF
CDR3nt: TGTGCCAGCAGTTCAGGCGATGGAAACACCATATATTTT

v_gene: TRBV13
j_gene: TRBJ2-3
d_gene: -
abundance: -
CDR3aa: CASSLTQKSDTQYF
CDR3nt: TGTGCCAGCAGCTTAACGCAGAAATCAGATACGCAGTATTTT

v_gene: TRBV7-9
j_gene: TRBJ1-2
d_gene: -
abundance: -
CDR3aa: CASSQNYGYTF
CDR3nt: TGTGCCAGCAGCCAAAACTATGGCTACACCTTC

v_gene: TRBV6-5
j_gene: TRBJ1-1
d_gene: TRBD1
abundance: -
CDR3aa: CASSYRDRGAEAFF
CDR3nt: TGTGCCAGCAGTTACCGGGACAGGGGTGCTGAAGCTTTCTTT

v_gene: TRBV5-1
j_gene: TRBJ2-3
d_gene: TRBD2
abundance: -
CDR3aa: CASSRGTSGDTDTQYF
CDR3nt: TGCGCCAGCAGCCGAGGGACTAGCGGGGACACAGATACGCAGTATTTT

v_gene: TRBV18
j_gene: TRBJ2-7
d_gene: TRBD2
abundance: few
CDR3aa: CASSPSPASGGGGEQYF
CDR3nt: TGTGCCAGCTCACCCTCCCCCGCTAGCGGGGGTGGTGGGGAGCAGTACTTC

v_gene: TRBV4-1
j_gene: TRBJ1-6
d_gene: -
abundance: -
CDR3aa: CASSQDLNTGSSPLHF
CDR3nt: TGCGCCAGCAGCCAAGATCTTAATACAGGGTCTTCACCCCTCCACTTT

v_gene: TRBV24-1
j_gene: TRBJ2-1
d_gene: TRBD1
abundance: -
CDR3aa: CATSRDRGRDEQFF
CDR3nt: TGTGCCACCAGCCGGGACAGGGGGCGGGATGAGCAGTTCTTC

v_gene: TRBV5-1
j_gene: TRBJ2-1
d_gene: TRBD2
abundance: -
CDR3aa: CASSLATSGVYNEQFF
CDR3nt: TGCGCCAGCAGCTTGGCGACTAGCGGGGTTTACAATGAGCAGTTCTTC

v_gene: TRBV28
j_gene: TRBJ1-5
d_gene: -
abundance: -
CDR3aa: CASSLSGANQPQHF
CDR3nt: TGTGCCAGCAGTTTATCAGGGGCAAATCAGCCCCAGCATTTT

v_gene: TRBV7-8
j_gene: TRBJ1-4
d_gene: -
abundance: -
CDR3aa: CASSPIRVQTYGKLFF
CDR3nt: TGTGCCAGCAGTCCCATCCGGGTCCAGACCTATGGAAAACTGTTTTTT

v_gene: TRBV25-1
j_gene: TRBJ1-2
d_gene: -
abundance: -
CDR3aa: CASSDFAGYTF
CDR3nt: TGTGCCAGCAGTGATTTTGCGGGCTACACCTTC

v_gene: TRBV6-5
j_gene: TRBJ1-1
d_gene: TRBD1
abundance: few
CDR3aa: CASRAQGDTEAFF
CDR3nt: TGTGCCAGCAGGGCTCAGGGGGACACTGAAGCTTTCTTT

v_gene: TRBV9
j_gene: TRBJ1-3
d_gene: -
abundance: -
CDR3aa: CASSVVDIGNTIYF
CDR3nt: TGTGCCAGCAGCGTAGTGGACATCGGAAACACCATATATTTT

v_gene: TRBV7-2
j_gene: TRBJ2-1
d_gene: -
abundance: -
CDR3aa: CASSLEDGGYNEQFF
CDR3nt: TGTGCCAGCAGCTTAGAGGACGGGGGTTACAATGAGCAGTTCTTC

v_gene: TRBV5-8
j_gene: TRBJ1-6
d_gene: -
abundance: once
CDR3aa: CASSLLTLLGGNSPLHF
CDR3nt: TGTGCCAGCAGCCTCCTAACACTCCTGGGGGGAAATTCACCCCTCCACTTT

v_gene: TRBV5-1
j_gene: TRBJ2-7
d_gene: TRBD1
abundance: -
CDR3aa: CASSKPGQGSHEQYF
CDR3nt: TGCGCCAGCAGTAAACCGGGACAGGGTAGCCACGAGCAGTACTTC

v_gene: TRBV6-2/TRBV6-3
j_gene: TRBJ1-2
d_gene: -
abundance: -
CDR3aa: CASSYANYGYTF
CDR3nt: TGTGCCAGCAGTTACGCGAACTATGGCTACACCTTC

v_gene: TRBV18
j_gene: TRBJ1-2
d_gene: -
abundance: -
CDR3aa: CASSPLTDTYGYTF
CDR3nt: TGTGCCAGCTCACCACTGACGGACACCTATGGCTACACCTTC

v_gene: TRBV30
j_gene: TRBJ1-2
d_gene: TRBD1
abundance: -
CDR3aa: CAWTTGWENGYTF
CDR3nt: TGTGCCTGGACGACAGGGTGGGAGAATGGCTACACCTTC

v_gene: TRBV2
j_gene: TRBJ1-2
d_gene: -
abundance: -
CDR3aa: CASRTTGSYGYTF
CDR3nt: TGTGCCAGCAGGACCACGGGGTCCTATGGCTACACCTTC

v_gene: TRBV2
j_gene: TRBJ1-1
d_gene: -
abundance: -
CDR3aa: CASSEVGARSTEAFF
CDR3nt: TGTGCCAGCAGTGAAGTCGGCGCTCGGAGCACTGAAGCTTTCTTT

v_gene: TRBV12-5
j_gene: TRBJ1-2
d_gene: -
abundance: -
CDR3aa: CASGPTYEGNSGIGYGYTF
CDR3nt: TGTGCTAGTGGCCCGACTTACGAGGGCAACTCAGGTATTGGCTATGGCTACACCTTC

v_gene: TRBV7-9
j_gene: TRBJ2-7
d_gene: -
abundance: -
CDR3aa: CASSLQSGYEQYF
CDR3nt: TGTGCCAGCAGCTTACAGAGCGGCTACGAGCAGTACTTC

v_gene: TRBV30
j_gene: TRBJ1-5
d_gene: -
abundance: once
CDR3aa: CAWSGGHNQPQHF
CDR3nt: TGTGCCTGGAGTGGGGGGCACAATCAGCCCCAGCATTTT